Sequencing of this TCR beta chain was carried out in a study of OX40 agonist ivuxolimab in advanced cancers. As for the study in general: Two patients with cutaneous melanoma and one with hepatocellular carcinoma, three in total, showed partial responses.

General study points: Several nonresponders also turned out to have low normalized T-cell clonal expansion.

On this clone itself: Its matching antigen is unknown.

The CDR3 runs 15 residues. Germline loops: CDR1 MNHEY, CDR2 SMNVEV (reference sequence). V lost 4 bases and J lost 7; bases outside the gene matches: 10. Repertoires were generated with immunoSEQ multiplex PCR, while TCRdb's copy carries only in-frame clones and drops some. Among about 100,000 clones, 80% to 95% were seen once, and the ten largest hold approximately 0.54%. Sample: CD4+ or CD8+ T cells sorted from blood, taken in a trial of the OX40 agonist ivuxolimab. The receptor was derived from an adult with an advanced solid tumor such as melanoma, head and neck, liver or kidney cancer. V gene TRBV27 combines with J gene TRBJ2-1, with 7 bases lining up with TRBD1. The CDR3 region is CASSSIPDRRNEQFF. For the CDR3, the DNA is TGTGCCAGCAGTTCCATACCGGACAGGAGGAATGAGCAGTTCTTC.